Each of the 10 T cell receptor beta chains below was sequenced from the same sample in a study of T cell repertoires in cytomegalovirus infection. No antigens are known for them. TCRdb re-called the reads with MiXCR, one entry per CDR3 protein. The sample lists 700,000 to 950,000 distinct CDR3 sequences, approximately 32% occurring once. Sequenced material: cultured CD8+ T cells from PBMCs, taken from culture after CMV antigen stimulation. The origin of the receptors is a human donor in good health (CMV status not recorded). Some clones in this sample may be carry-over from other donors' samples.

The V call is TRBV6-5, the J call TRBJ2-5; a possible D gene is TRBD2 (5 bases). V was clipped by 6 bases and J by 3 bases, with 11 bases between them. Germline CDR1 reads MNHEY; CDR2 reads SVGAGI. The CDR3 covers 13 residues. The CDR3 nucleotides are TGTGCCAGCAGATTACTCGGGGAAGAGACCCAGTACTTC. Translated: CASRLLGEETQYF.

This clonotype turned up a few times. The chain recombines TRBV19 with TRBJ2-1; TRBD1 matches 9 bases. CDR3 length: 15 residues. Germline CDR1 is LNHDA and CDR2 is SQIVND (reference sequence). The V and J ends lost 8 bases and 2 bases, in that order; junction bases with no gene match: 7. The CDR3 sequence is CASGHRDRAYNEQFF. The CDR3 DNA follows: TGTGCCAGTGGGCACCGGGACAGGGCCTACAATGAGCAGTTCTTC.

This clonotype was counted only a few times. The DNA of the CDR3 is TGTGCCAGCACTCTAGAAACAGGGGGCGCGTACACCGGGGAGCTGTTTTTT. Translating gives CASTLETGGAYTGELFF. The chain carries TRBV6-2 or TRBV6-3 and TRBJ2-2; the match to TRBD1 covers 9 bases. V lost 7 bases, J lost 3 bases, and 12 bases stayed unmatched. The germline V gene has CDR1 MNHEY and CDR2 SVGEGT. The CDR3 has 17 amino acids.

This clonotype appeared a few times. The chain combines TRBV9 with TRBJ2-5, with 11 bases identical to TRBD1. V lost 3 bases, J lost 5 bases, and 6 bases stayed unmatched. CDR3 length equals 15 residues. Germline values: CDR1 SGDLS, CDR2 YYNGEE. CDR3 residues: CASSAKDRGLETQYF. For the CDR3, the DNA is TGTGCCAGCAGCGCAAAGGACAGGGGGCTTGAGACCCAGTACTTC.

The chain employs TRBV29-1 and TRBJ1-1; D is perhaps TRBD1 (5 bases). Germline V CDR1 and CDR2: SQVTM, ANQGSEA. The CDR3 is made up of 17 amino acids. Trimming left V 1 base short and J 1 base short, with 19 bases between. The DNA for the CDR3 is TGCAGCGTTGAAGGATGGCTATCCGGGACGGCGAACACTGAAGCTTTCTTT. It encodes CSVEGWLSGTANTEAFF. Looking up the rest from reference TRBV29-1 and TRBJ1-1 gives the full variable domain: SAVISQKPSRDICQRGTSLTIQCQVDSQVTMMFWYRQQPGQSLTLIATANQGSEATYESGFVIDKFPISRPNLTFSTLTVSNMSPEDSSIYLCSVEGWLSGTANTEAFFGQGTRLTVV.

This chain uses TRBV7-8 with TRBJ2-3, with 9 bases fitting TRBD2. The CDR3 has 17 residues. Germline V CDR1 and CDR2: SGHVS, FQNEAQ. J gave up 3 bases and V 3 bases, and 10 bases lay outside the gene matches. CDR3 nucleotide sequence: TGTGCCAGCAGCTTCCCCAGAGGCGGGGGGGGGACAGATACGCAGTATTTT. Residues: CASSFPRGGGGTDTQYF.

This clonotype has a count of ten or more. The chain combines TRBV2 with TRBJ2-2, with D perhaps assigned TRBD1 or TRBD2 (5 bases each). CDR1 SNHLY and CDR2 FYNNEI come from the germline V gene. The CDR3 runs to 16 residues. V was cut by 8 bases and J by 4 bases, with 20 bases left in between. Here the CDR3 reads CASLTRGDQGTGELFF. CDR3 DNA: TGTGCCAGCCTAACGAGGGGTGACCAGGGCACCGGGGAGCTGTTTTTT.

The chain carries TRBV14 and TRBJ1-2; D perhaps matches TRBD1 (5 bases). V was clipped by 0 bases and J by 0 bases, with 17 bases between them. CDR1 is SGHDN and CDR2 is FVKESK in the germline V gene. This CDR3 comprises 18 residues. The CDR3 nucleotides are TGTGCCAGCAGCCAAGATTCCCGGGGCCGCACTCCTAACTATGGCTACACCTTC. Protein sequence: CASSQDSRGRTPNYGYTF.

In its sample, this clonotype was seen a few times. CDR3 nucleotides: TGTGCCAGCAACCAAGAAAACTATGGCTACACCTTC. It translates to CASNQENYGYTF. V and J are TRBV7-9 and TRBJ1-2; no definite D call. Trimming pared 7 bases from V and 2 bases from J, leaving 8 bases between. This CDR3 spans 12 amino acids. Looked up from germline, CDR1 is SEHNR and CDR2 is FQNEAQ (reference sequence).

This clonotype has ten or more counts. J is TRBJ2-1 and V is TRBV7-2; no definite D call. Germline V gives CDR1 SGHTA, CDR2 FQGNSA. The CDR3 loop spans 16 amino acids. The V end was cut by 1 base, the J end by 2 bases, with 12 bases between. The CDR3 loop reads CASSLERLPTYNEQFF. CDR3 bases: TGTGCCAGCAGCTTAGAAAGACTCCCCACCTACAATGAGCAGTTCTTC.